These 21 T cell receptor beta chains originate from one sample sequenced in a study of blood T cell repertoires in COVID-19. Using immunoSEQ multiplex PCR, the repertoire was profiled, and TCRdb retains in-frame clones only, with some absent. The top ten clones hold approximately 3.4% of a sample with more than 15,000 clones, over 70% of them seen once. Sequenced material: peripheral blood. The receptor source for this set is a human donor in a cohort sampled during active COVID-19.

J is TRBJ2-7 and V is TRBV14, with 12 bases matching TRBD2. This CDR3 spans 15 amino acids. The V gene end was trimmed by 7 bases and the J gene end by 3 bases; junction bases not matched to a gene: 7. Germline CDR1 and CDR2: SGHDN and FVKESK. DNA for the CDR3: TGTGCCAGCACTGCCTGGACTAGCGGGAACTACGAGCAGTACTTC. Amino acid sequence: CASTAWTSGNYEQYF. Full variable domain (outside the CDR3, taken from reference TRBV14 and TRBJ2-7): EAGVTQFPSHSVIEKGQTVTLRCDPISGHDNLYWYRRVMGKEIKFLLHFVKESKQDESGMPNNRFLAERTGGTYSTLKVQPAELEDSGVYFCASTAWTSGNYEQYFGPGTRLTVT.

The rearrangement joins TRBV29-1 to TRBJ1-2, with 7 bases matching TRBD1. This CDR3 has 13 amino acids. Germline V gene lookup returns CDR1 SQVTM and CDR2 ANQGSEA. The V and J ends lost 6 bases and 2 bases, in that order; junction bases with no gene match: 6. The CDR3 region is CSVTRDRNYGYTF. The CDR3 DNA sequence: TGCAGCGTCACCCGGGACAGAAACTATGGCTACACCTTC. Variable domain in full (rest from reference TRBV29-1 and TRBJ1-2): SAVISQKPSRDICQRGTSLTIQCQVDSQVTMMFWYRQQPGQSLTLIATANQGSEATYESGFVIDKFPISRPNLTFSTLTVSNMSPEDSSIYLCSVTRDRNYGYTFGSGTRLTVV.

The V call is TRBV5-1, the J call TRBJ2-7, with 10 bases lining up with TRBD1. V shed 4 bases, J shed 3 bases, and the junction held 10 bases outside the gene matches. This CDR3 has 16 amino acids. Germline values: CDR1 SGHRS, CDR2 YFSETQ. Here the CDR3 reads CASSLNFGTGVYEQYF. CDR3 bases: TGCGCCAGCAGCCTCAATTTCGGGACAGGGGTCTACGAGCAGTACTTC.

The V call is TRBV27, the J call TRBJ2-7; 7 bases fit TRBD1. V gave up 2 bases and J gave up 5 bases; unmatched junction bases: 6. The CDR3 contains 14 residues. Germline V lookup: CDR1 MNHEY, CDR2 SMNVEV (reference sequence). The CDR3 nucleotides are TGTGCCAGCAGTTTAGCTAGGGGGCCTCACGAGCAGTACTTC. It yields the protein CASSLARGPHEQYF.

This chain links TRBV28 with TRBJ1-2, with TRBD1 as a possible D gene (5 bases). With 1 base removed from V and 8 bases from J, the gap between germline ends came to 14 bases. Germline CDR1 MDHEN, CDR2 SYDVKM. The length of the CDR3 is 14 residues. CDR3 region: CASSLYSTGGGYTF. Written as DNA, the CDR3 is TGTGCCAGCAGTTTATACAGTACAGGTGGGGGCTACACCTTC.

The V call is TRBV6-5, the J call TRBJ2-2; a possible D gene is TRBD2 (6 bases). This CDR3 is built from 15 residues. CDR1 and CDR2 from the germline V gene are MNHEY and SVGAGI. Trimming took off 7 bases at V and 0 bases at J, with 12 bases between the two ends. CDR3 in amino acids: CASNLGGTNTGELFF. The CDR3 DNA reads as TGTGCCAGCAATCTGGGAGGCACGAACACCGGGGAGCTGTTTTTT.

This chain uses TRBV6-5 with TRBJ1-2; D remains unclear. This CDR3 spans 10 amino acids. Germline V gene data show CDR1 as MNHEY and CDR2 as SVGAGI. Trimming left V 8 bases short and J 11 bases short, with 12 bases between. DNA of the CDR3: TGTGCCAGCTGGGAGTGGGAGTACACCTTC. Its translation: CASWEWEYTF.

The V call is TRBV10-2, the J call TRBJ1-1; possibly TRBD1 for D (5 bases). Per germline, CDR1 WSHSY and CDR2 SAAADI. The V gene lost 9 bases and the J gene lost 1 base, with 9 bases spanning the gap. The CDR3 covers 12 residues. CDR3 in amino acids: CASAGQNTEAFF. The CDR3 bases are TGCGCCAGTGCCGGACAGAACACTGAAGCTTTCTTT.

The chain uses TRBV18 and TRBJ1-1; D uncertain. This CDR3 region has 16 residues. Germline V gene data show CDR1 as KGHSH and CDR2 as LQKENI. With 6 bases removed from V and 0 bases from J, the gap between germline ends came to 17 bases. CDR3 loop: CASSPGKGLMNTEAFF. In nucleotides, the CDR3 is TGTGCCAGCTCCCCGGGGAAGGGATTGATGAACACTGAAGCTTTCTTT.

The chain employs TRBV6-5 and TRBJ1-2, with D hard to call. The CDR3 spans 14 residues. Germline V gives CDR1 MNHEY, CDR2 SVGAGI. Trimming took 8 bases from V and 0 from J, leaving 13 bases between them. The CDR3 DNA follows: TGTGCCAGCTGGCCAAGAACCCCTAACTATGGCTACACCTTC. Its translation: CASWPRTPNYGYTF.

V is TRBV10-3 and J is TRBJ1-2; no definite D call. Trimming removed 4 bases from V and 2 bases from J, with 17 bases in between. Germline V gives CDR1 ENHRY, CDR2 SYGVKD. This CDR3 has 16 amino acids. CDR3 residues: CAISAYGRIQNYGYTF. The CDR3 nucleotides read TGTGCCATCAGTGCCTACGGAAGGATACAGAACTATGGCTACACCTTC.

V gene TRBV6-2 or TRBV6-3 combines with J gene TRBJ2-1; D unresolved. CDR1 and CDR2 from the germline V gene are MNHEY and SVGEGT. The CDR3 length is 17 residues. V dropped 2 bases and J dropped 0 bases, with 14 bases sitting between them. The CDR3 loop reads CASSYTLGASSYNEQFF. The CDR3, as DNA: TGTGCCAGCAGTTACACTCTCGGCGCTAGCTCCTACAATGAGCAGTTCTTC.

Written as DNA, the CDR3 is TGTGCCAGCAGCCAGGTACGGGGGGAGCAGTACTTC. Its translation is CASSQVRGEQYF. The V gene is TRBV14, the J gene TRBJ2-7; D is perhaps TRBD2 (6 bases). CDR3 size: 12 residues. CDR1 is SGHDN and CDR2 is FVKESK in the germline V gene. V was cut by 3 bases and J by 7 bases, with 10 bases left in between.

The chain employs TRBV7-2 and TRBJ1-3; no clear D gene. The germline gives CDR1 SGHTA, CDR2 FQGNSA. The CDR3 sequence is 15 residues long. Trimming stripped 1 base from V and 0 bases from J, with 7 bases between. The CDR3 DNA sequence: TGTGCCAGCAGCTTAGAACCGAGCTCTGGAAACACCATATATTTT. Encoded protein: CASSLEPSSGNTIYF. The whole variable domain, filled in from reference TRBV7-2 and TRBJ1-3, reads GAGVSQSPSNKVTEKGKDVELRCDPISGHTALYWYRQSLGQGLEFLIYFQGNSAPDKSGLPSDRFSAERTGGSVSTLTIQRTQQEDSAVYLCASSLEPSSGNTIYFGEGSWLTVV.

This chain connects TRBV27 to TRBJ2-3; D is uncertain. This CDR3 comprises 14 residues. V lost 3 bases, J lost 2 bases, and 9 bases lay in between. Looked up from germline, CDR1 is MNHEY and CDR2 is SMNVEV (reference sequence). CDR3 sequence reads: CASSLQAHTDTQYF. The CDR3 DNA sequence: TGTGCCAGCAGTTTGCAGGCGCACACAGATACGCAGTATTTT.

This chain links TRBV5-6 with TRBJ1-2; 8 positions agree with TRBD1. The CDR3 length is 14 residues. CDR1 and CDR2 (germline): SGHDT, YYEEEE. The V and J ends lost 4 bases and 5 bases, in that order; junction bases with no gene match: 7. The CDR3 sequence: CASSQDRGSYGYTF. In DNA form, the CDR3 reads TGTGCCAGCAGCCAAGACAGGGGCAGTTATGGCTACACCTTC.

CDR3 nucleotides: TGTGCCAGCAGCTTGGGGGGAAACAATGAAAAACTGTTTTTT. This encodes CASSLGGNNEKLFF. This sequence joins TRBV11-3 and TRBJ1-4; D is possibly TRBD1 (5 bases). The CDR3 is 14 amino acids. V was pared by 3 bases and J by 5 bases, with 10 bases between. Germline V CDR1 and CDR2: SGHNT, YENEEA.

The J gene is TRBJ2-7, the V gene TRBV6-2 or TRBV6-3, with a weak D call TRBD2 (6 bases). The ends were cut back, 0 bases at V and 3 bases at J, with 24 bases in the middle. CDR1 is MNHEY, CDR2 SVGEGT, per germline. The CDR3 totals 19 residues. The CDR3 region has the DNA TGTGCCAGCAGTTACTCTTTCGGGGGAAAACTTCTCTCCGTCTACGAGCAGTACTTC. Translating gives CASSYSFGGKLLSVYEQYF.

V and J are TRBV7-8 and TRBJ2-1, with 12 bases lining up with TRBD2. The V and J ends lost 4 bases and 8 bases, in that order; junction bases with no gene match: 6. This CDR3 is 15 amino acids long. Per the germline V gene, CDR1 is SGHVS and CDR2 is FQNEAQ. CDR3 amino acids: CASSSSGRASDEQFF. CDR3 bases: TGTGCCAGCAGCTCTAGCGGGAGGGCGAGCGATGAGCAGTTCTTC. Full variable domain (remainder filled in from reference TRBV7-8 and TRBJ2-1): GAGVSQSPRYKVAKRGQDVALRCDPISGHVSLFWYQQALGQGPEFLTYFQNEAQLDKSGLPSDRFFAERPEGSVSTLKIQRTQQEDSAVYLCASSSSGRASDEQFFGPGTRLTVL.

The chain joins TRBV5-4 to TRBJ2-5; TRBD1 matches at 7 bases. Per germline, CDR1 SGHNT and CDR2 YYREEE (reference sequence). Germline trimming cut 4 bases from V and 2 bases from J; bases unmatched to any gene: 5. The CDR3 contains 14 residues. The CDR3 DNA is TGTGCCAGCAGCCTCGGGACAGCACAAGAGACCCAGTACTTC. As protein: CASSLGTAQETQYF. Full variable domain (missing parts from reference TRBV5-4 and TRBJ2-5): ETGVTQSPTHLIKTRGQQVTLRCSSQSGHNTVSWYQQALGQGPQFIFQYYREEENGRGNFPPRFSGLQFPNYSSELNVNALELDDSALYLCASSLGTAQETQYFGPGTRLLVL.

This clone has only one observation. The chain carries TRBV28 and TRBJ1-2; 8 positions agree with TRBD1. Germline loops: CDR1 MDHEN, CDR2 SYDVKM. Trimming at V came to 7 bases and at J to 8 bases, leaving 18 bases not matched to a gene. The CDR3 extends over 16 amino acids. The CDR3 is CASNSRRDRPRGGYTF. The DNA for the CDR3 is TGTGCCAGCAATTCTAGGCGGGACAGGCCTCGAGGAGGCTACACCTTC.